The source of this T cell receptor (beta chain) is a study of blood T cell repertoires in COVID-19. Study in general: The analysed material was cDNA or gDNA that came from T cells, B-cell-depleted T cells, or PBMCs.

Authors' processing steps: How many nucleated cells were present was estimated from reference gene primer amplification. Only in-frame clones appear in the TCRdb table, and some are missing; sequencing was by immunoSEQ multiplex PCR. V, J and clone size reflect that table, while D and trimming were determined from the DNA. The repertoire holds approximately 240,000 clones, approximately 90% seen once, with about 6% in the top ten. Sample: PBMCs or T cells enriched from blood (not recorded which). This sequence originates from a woman aged 25 to 39 with acute COVID-19.

CDR3 nucleotides: TGCAGTGCTAGTTACCCCGGGGGCTATGGCTACACCTTC. Residues: CSASYPGGYGYTF. This chain joins TRBV20-1 and TRBJ1-2; D is perhaps TRBD1 (5 bases). Deletions cut 3 bases from V and 4 bases from J, with 12 bases between. CDR1 and CDR2 (germline): DFQATT, SNEGSKA (reference sequence). The CDR3 sequence is 13 residues long.